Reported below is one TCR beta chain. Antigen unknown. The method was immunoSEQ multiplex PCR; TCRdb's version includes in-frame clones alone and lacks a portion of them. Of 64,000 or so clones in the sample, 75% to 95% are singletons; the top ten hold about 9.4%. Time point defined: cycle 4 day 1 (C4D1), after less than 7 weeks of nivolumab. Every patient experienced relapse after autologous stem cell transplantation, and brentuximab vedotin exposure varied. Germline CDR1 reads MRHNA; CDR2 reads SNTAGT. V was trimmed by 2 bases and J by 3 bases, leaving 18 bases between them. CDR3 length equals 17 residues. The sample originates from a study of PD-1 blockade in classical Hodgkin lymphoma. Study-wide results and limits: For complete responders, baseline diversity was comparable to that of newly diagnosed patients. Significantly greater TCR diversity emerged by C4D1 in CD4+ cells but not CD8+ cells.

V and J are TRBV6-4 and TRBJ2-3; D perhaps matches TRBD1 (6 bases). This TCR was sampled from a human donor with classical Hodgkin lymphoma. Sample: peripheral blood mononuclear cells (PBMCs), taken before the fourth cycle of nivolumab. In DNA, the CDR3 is TGTGCCAGCAGTGACCCCGAAAAGACAGGCAGAACAGATACGCAGTATTTT. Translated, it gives CASSDPEKTGRTDTQYF.